The clone carrying this T cell receptor beta chain has a single count. What it binds is not known. V was clipped by 1 base and J by 2 bases; unmatched bases: 5. Germline V gene data show CDR1 as LGHNA and CDR2 as YNFKEQ. This CDR3 is 16 amino acids long. This sample stems from a study of blood T cell dynamics during melanoma immunotherapy. Study at large: Standard first-line treatment here was pembrolizumab or nivolumab plus ipilimumab in metastatic melanoma.

Study conclusions and caveats: Disease-control patients' PBMC repertoires became either more clonal or more diverse at W3.

Produced via immunoSEQ multiplex PCR; TCRdb's table is partial and in-frame only. The data show approximately 9,600 clones, approximately 85% seen once. Time point denoted: week 3, after first cycle of checkpoint inhibitor. The receptor was derived from a human donor with melanoma. The source material was blood, sampled from a patient treated with checkpoint blockade. The chain recombines TRBV4-2 with TRBJ2-5, with TRBD2 identical over 9 bases. CDR3 nucleotides: TGTGCCAGCAGCCAAGGCGGGGGGGCCTTACAAGAGACCCAGTACTTC. This translates into CASSQGGGALQETQYF.